A selection of T cell receptor beta chains follows, all from one sample in a study of cytomegalovirus exposure and HLA in healthy donors. This table comes from immunoSEQ multiplex PCR, and its TCRdb copy is limited to in-frame clones, with some not included. The sample includes 150,000 to 200,000 clones, roughly 78% of them seen just once. Material for sequencing was PBMCs. The source is a woman aged 25 to 39 in good health and CMV-seropositive. Each CDR3 is given without its conserved first and last residue. Fields, in order: J gene, V gene, CDR3 protein.

J: TRBJ2-5; V: TRBV5-1; CDR3: ASSVQGGIETQY
J: TRBJ1-3; V: TRBV7-8; CDR3: AVTGVVSGNTIY
J: TRBJ1-2; V: TRBV6-5; CDR3: ASSSPGGDYGYT
J: TRBJ2-1; V: TRBV30; CDR3: AWSQGLYNEQF
J: TRBJ2-7; V: TRBV2; CDR3: ASNGRTQTGTYEQY
J: TRBJ2-7; V: TRBV27; CDR3: ASAYGDTYEQY
J: TRBJ1-4; V: TRBV4-3; CDR3: ASSQDQQGDEKLF
J: TRBJ2-3; V: TRBV10-2; CDR3: ASGDQGNTQY
J: TRBJ1-2; V: TRBV11-2; CDR3: ASSLGGSYGYT
J: TRBJ1-2; V: TRBV15; CDR3: ATSLDSGGFGNYGYT
J: TRBJ1-2; V: TRBV30; CDR3: AWSPTADYGYT
J: TRBJ2-7; V: TRBV19; CDR3: ASSITAGLRSYEQY
J: TRBJ1-2; V: TRBV2; CDR3: ASRLRTGEVYGYT
J: TRBJ1-2; V: TRBV6-5; CDR3: ASSYSGGANYGYT
J: TRBJ1-5; V: TRBV9; CDR3: ASSVGQGLNQPQH
J: TRBJ2-7; V: TRBV4-2; CDR3: ASSQDADRAPYEQY
J: TRBJ2-7; V: TRBV5-6; CDR3: ASNLGGGGRTYEQY
J: TRBJ2-2; V: TRBV11-2; CDR3: ASSRRTSGVGGRELF
J: TRBJ2-7; V: TRBV6-6; CDR3: ASSPGGRSYEQY
J: TRBJ2-7; V: TRBV10-1; CDR3: ASSEMTSSYEQY
J: TRBJ2-7; V: TRBV5-1; CDR3: ASSLRGQVYEQY
J: TRBJ2-1; V: TRBV5-1; CDR3: ASGESGSSRF
J: TRBJ1-5; V: TRBV4-1; CDR3: ASSQTGGEGNQPQH
J: -; V: TRBV27; CDR3: ATGGTYEQY
J: TRBJ2-7; V: TRBV7-2; CDR3: ASCTDDYEQY
J: TRBJ1-2; V: TRBV7-8; CDR3: ASSSARAPSVRYGYT
J: TRBJ2-7; V: TRBV12-5; CDR3: ASGPLEQGLREQY
J: TRBJ2-5; V: TRBV11-2; CDR3: ASSPILTAYQETQY
J: TRBJ1-6; V: TRBV6-1; CDR3: ASSEVGQGFHNSPLH
J: TRBJ1-2; V: TRBV7-2; CDR3: ASSRDSYGYT
J: TRBJ2-2; V: TRBV5-1; CDR3: ASSSTGGPVNTGELF
J: TRBJ2-5; V: TRBV19; CDR3: ASRQSSKETQY
J: TRBJ2-7; V: TRBV27; CDR3: ASSLSGGPYEQY
J: TRBJ2-1; V: TRBV6-1; CDR3: ASSVSGTSAVNEQF
J: TRBJ1-1; V: TRBV18; CDR3: ASSPWENLMNTEAF
J: TRBJ2-7; V: TRBV19; CDR3: ASSPGLGQRTYEQY
J: TRBJ2-7; V: TRBV4-3; CDR3: ASSQERMEEQY
J: TRBJ1-2; V: TRBV27; CDR3: ASSLSGFPLYGYT
J: TRBJ2-2; V: TRBV4-3; CDR3: ASSQEGTSIGELF
J: TRBJ1-5; V: TRBV6-5; CDR3: ASSPRDQGFQPQH
J: TRBJ2-5; V: TRBV29-1; CDR3: SVETAVSGEQY
J: TRBJ2-1; V: TRBV5-1; CDR3: ASSLFKASGIFYNEQF
J: TRBJ2-7; V: TRBV29-1; CDR3: SVVGAGEQY
J: TRBJ1-1; V: TRBV19; CDR3: ASSRGQGGEAF
J: TRBJ2-5; V: TRBV27; CDR3: ASSSGTSGRGTQY
J: TRBJ2-4; V: TRBV11-2; CDR3: ASSSGGGGILQY
J: TRBJ2-3; V: TRBV28; CDR3: ASTLGAGTSGRRDRTDTQY
J: TRBJ2-5; V: TRBV7-9; CDR3: ASSSLGGAQETQY
J: TRBJ2-7; V: TRBV11-3; CDR3: ASSLVPAYEQY
J: TRBJ2-7; V: TRBV7-9; CDR3: ASSLGQIYEQY
J: TRBJ2-1; V: TRBV9; CDR3: ASSGGERGGVYNEQF
J: TRBJ1-5; V: TRBV19; CDR3: ASSPGTGDSQPQH
J: TRBJ2-3; V: TRBV10-3; CDR3: AISEKGRGSTDTQY
J: TRBJ1-1; V: TRBV4-2; CDR3: ASSLDGGRTEAF
J: TRBJ1-6; V: TRBV4-1; CDR3: ASSQLGGNSPLH
J: TRBJ2-2; V: TRBV2; CDR3: ASSLLEGFDTGELF
J: TRBJ1-2; V: TRBV9; CDR3: ASSVSGRYT
J: TRBJ1-1; V: TRBV6-5; CDR3: ASSYGSGGWTEAF
J: TRBJ2-1; V: TRBV9; CDR3: ASSAPRSSGRGYNEQF